This T cell receptor (beta chain) was obtained from a study of control samples from healthy donors and cancer patients. V was trimmed by 6 bases and J by 7 bases, leaving 10 bases between them. This CDR3 is 13 amino acids long. In germline, CDR1 is MNHEY, CDR2 SVGAGI. Assay: immunoSEQ multiplex PCR; the TCRdb copy retains only in-frame clones and omits some. The sample contains approximately 230,000 clones, 82% of which appear only once. The chain links TRBV6-5 to TRBJ1-6; no clear D. The sample comprised PBMCs. The receptor's source is a woman aged 60 to 75 with lung cancer. As DNA, the CDR3 is TGTGCCAGCAGAACAACAGAAAATTCACCCCTCCACTTT. As protein: CASRTTENSPLHF.